Sequencing of this T cell receptor beta chain was carried out in a study of cytotoxic CD8 clonotypes in ibrutinib-treated CLL. In germline, CDR1 is SGHDN, CDR2 FVKESK. The CDR3 consists of 14 residues. The V gene lost 4 bases and the J gene lost 6 bases, with 15 bases spanning the gap. Sequencing sought depths of 1 in 200,000 to 1 in 1 million T cells. TCRdb's copy holds only in-frame clones and misses some; the assay was immunoSEQ multiplex PCR. The sample shows about 200,000 clones, 79% of them seen only once. The TCR sequence derives from a human donor with chronic lymphocytic leukemia. The sequencing here drew on PBMCs, taken after 12 months of ibrutinib treatment. The gene calls are TRBV14 and TRBJ1-1, with D uncertain. CDR3 residues: CASSRYVLDPEAFF. As DNA, the CDR3 is TGTGCCAGCAGCCGGTACGTGCTGGATCCTGAAGCTTTCTTT. The full variable domain, rest sourced from reference TRBV14 and TRBJ1-1, is EAGVTQFPSHSVIEKGQTVTLRCDPISGHDNLYWYRRVMGKEIKFLLHFVKESKQDESGMPNNRFLAERTGGTYSTLKVQPAELEDSGVYFCASSRYVLDPEAFFGQGTRLTVV.